The 5 T cell receptor beta chains below were found in one sample sequenced in a study of post-analysis software for immune sequencing data. The study's findings and limits: Controls showed lower frequencies than patients for 4 or 5 TRBV segments, and TRBV5-6, TRBV5-1 and TRBV20-1 were among these.

Included in the TCR beta cDNA libraries were unique molecular identifiers. TCRdb re-derived calls from the PCR reads in MiXCR, one entry per CDR3 protein. Among roughly 430,000 distinct CDR3 sequences listed, approximately 38% were seen once. No antigen has been identified for these receptors. The material sequenced was blood. The receptor source for this set is a girl between 2 and 10 years old with multiple sclerosis.

This chain uses TRBV6-5 with TRBJ2-1, with D uncertain. The J call may be mistaken, given a closer DNA end match to TRBJ2-7. The CDR3 has 14 amino acids. In germline, CDR1 is MNHEY, CDR2 SVGAGI. CDR3 loop: CASSPSLFYNEQYF. The CDR3 DNA is TGTGCCAGCAGTCCTAGTTTGTTCTACAATGAGCAGTACTTC.

This clonotype was seen a few times. V is TRBV6-1 and J is TRBJ2-1; 12 nucleotides match TRBD2. V shed 6 bases, J shed 1 base, and the junction held 7 bases outside the gene matches. CDR3 size: 17 residues. From germline, CDR1 is MNHNS and CDR2 SASEGT. This chain's CDR3 is CASRRGLAGLSYNEQFF. The CDR3 region has the DNA TGTGCCAGCAGGCGGGGACTAGCGGGTCTATCCTACAATGAGCAGTTCTTC.

The chain couples TRBV4-3 to TRBJ2-7; D unclear. Germline values: CDR1 LGHNA, CDR2 YSLEER. V was clipped by 4 bases and J by 1 base, with 11 bases between them. The CDR3 covers 14 residues. This CDR3 is CASSRPGPSYEQYF. Here the CDR3 DNA reads TGCGCCAGCAGCCGACCTGGACCGTCCTACGAGCAGTACTTC.

This clonotype was seen more than once but under ten times. The V call is TRBV6-5, the J call TRBJ1-2; a possible D gene is TRBD1 (6 bases). Trimming shortened V by 4 bases and J by 7 bases, and 10 bases separated the two germline ends. The CDR3 is 12 residues long. CDR1 is MNHEY, CDR2 SVGAGI, per germline. CDR3 nucleotides: TGTGCCAGCAGTTCAATGGGGGCTGGCTACACCTTC. It translates to CASSSMGAGYTF.

This chain uses TRBV7-9 with TRBJ1-1; 7 bases align to TRBD1. The V and J ends lost 1 base and 1 base, in that order; junction bases with no gene match: 9. Per germline, CDR1 SEHNR and CDR2 FQNEAQ (reference sequence). CDR3 length equals 17 residues. The CDR3 reads CASSLGGHRDRNTEAFF. CDR3 nucleotides: TGTGCCAGCAGCTTAGGCGGACACCGGGACAGGAACACTGAAGCTTTCTTT.